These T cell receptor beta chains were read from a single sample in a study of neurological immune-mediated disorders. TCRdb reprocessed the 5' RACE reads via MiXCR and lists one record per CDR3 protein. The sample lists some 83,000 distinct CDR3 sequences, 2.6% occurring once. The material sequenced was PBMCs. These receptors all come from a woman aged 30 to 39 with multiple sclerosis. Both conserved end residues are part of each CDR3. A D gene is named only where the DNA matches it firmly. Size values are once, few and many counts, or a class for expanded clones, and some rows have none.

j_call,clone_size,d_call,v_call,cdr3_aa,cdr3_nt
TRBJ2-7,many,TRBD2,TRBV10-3,CAISPSGRAYEQYF,TGTGCCATCAGTCCGAGCGGGAGGGCCTACGAGCAGTACTTC
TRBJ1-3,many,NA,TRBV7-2,CASSLNHGSGNTIYF,TGTGCCAGCAGCTTAAATCACGGGTCTGGAAACACCATATATTTT
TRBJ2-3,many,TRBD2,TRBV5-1,CASSLASGTTDTQYF,TGCGCCAGCAGCTTGGCTAGCGGGACCACAGATACGCAGTATTTT
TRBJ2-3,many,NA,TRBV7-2,CASSSLSGTDTQYF,TGTGCCAGCAGCTCGCTTAGCGGCACAGATACGCAGTATTTT
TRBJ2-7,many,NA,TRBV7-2,CASSLGYGLPYEQYF,TGTGCCAGCAGCTTAGGTTACGGTCTCCCCTACGAGCAGTACTTC
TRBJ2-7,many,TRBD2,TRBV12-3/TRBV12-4,CASRSRLAGAYEQYF,TGTGCCAGCAGATCGAGACTAGCGGGAGCCTACGAGCAGTACTTC
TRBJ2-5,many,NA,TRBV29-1,CSVVKGGGETQYF,TGCAGCGTTGTAAAAGGGGGAGGAGAGACCCAGTACTTC
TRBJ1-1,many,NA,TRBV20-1,CSARGPDLNTEAFF,TGCAGTGCTAGAGGCCCGGACTTGAACACTGAAGCTTTCTTT
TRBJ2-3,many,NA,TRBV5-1,CASSLNGASTDTQYF,TGCGCCAGCAGCTTGAACGGGGCTAGCACAGATACGCAGTATTTT
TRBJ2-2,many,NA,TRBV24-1,CATSVLVGGELFF,TGTGCCACCAGTGTACTTGTCGGCGGGGAGCTGTTTTTT
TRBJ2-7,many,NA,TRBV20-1,CSARLDRRGEQYF,TGCAGTGCTAGACTAGACAGGAGGGGCGAGCAGTACTTC
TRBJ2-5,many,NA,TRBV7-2,CASSLVSKETQYF,TGTGCCAGCAGCTTAGTCTCGAAGGAGACCCAGTACTTC
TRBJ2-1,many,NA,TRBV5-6,CASSWMTVYNEQFF,TGTGCCAGCAGCTGGATGACAGTCTACAATGAGCAGTTCTTC
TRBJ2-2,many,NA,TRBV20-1,CSARDWAANTGELFF,TGCAGTGCTAGAGATTGGGCGGCGAACACCGGGGAGCTGTTTTTT
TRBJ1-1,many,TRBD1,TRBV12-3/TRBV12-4,CASSFQGDAEAFF,TGTGCCAGCAGTTTTCAGGGGGACGCTGAAGCTTTCTTT
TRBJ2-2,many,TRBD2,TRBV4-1,CASSLPEPSSGSFNTGELFF,TGCGCCAGCAGCCTCCCTGAACCCTCTAGCGGGAGTTTTAACACCGGGGAGCTGTTTTTT
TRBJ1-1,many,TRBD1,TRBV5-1,CASSLTGQGTAEAFF,TGCGCCAGCAGCTTGACGGGACAGGGGACGGCTGAAGCTTTCTTT
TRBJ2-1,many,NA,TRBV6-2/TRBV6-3,CASSFFRPPGDEQFF,TGTGCCAGCAGTTTCTTCCGTCCTCCCGGGGATGAGCAGTTCTTC
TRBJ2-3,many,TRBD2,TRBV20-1,CSALKRLAGTDTQYF,TGCAGTGCCCTAAAAAGACTAGCGGGCACAGATACGCAGTATTTT
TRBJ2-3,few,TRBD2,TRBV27,CASSARLAPDTQYF,TGTGCCAGCAGTGCACGACTAGCCCCAGATACGCAGTATTTT
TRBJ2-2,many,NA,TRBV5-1,CASGGLNTGELFF,TGCGCCAGCGGGGGACTGAACACCGGGGAGCTGTTTTTT
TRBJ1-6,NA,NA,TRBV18,CASSPPSTTRSPLHF,TGTGCCAGCTCACCACCTAGTACAACTCGGTCACCCCTCCACTTT
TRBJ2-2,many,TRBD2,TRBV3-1,CASSLLAGGRGELFF,TGTGCCAGCAGCCTTCTAGCGGGGGGTCGCGGGGAGCTGTTTTTT
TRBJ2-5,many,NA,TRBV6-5,CASSYADMQGRETQYF,TGTGCCAGCAGTTACGCCGATATGCAGGGTCGGGAGACCCAGTACTTC
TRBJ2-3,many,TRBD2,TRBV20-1,CSARGGAGEGGTDTQYF,TGCAGTGCTAGAGGAGGAGCGGGAGAGGGAGGTACAGATACGCAGTATTTT
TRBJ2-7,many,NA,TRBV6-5,CASRSVSGMGYEQYF,TGTGCCAGCAGATCCGTCTCCGGGATGGGCTACGAGCAGTACTTC
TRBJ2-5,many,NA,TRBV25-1,CATVDSPKETQYF,TGTGCCACCGTGGACAGTCCTAAAGAGACCCAGTACTTC
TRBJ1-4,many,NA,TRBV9,CASSGTREKLFF,TGTGCCAGTTCCGGGACGAGAGAAAAACTGTTTTTT
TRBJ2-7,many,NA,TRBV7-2,CASSLSPSGGLPYEQYF,TGTGCCAGCAGCTTAAGTCCTTCTGGCGGACTGCCCTACGAGCAGTACTTC
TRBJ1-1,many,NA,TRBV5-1,CASSAQTDKRTEAFF,TGCGCCAGCAGCGCCCAGACAGACAAAAGAACCGAAGCTTTCTTT
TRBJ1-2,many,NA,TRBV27,CASSPTNPEVLYGYTF,TGTGCCAGCAGTCCAACAAACCCGGAGGTCCTCTATGGCTACACCTTC
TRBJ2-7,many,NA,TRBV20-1,CSAREGARVGEQYF,TGCAGTGCTAGGGAGGGGGCGCGGGTTGGGGAGCAGTACTTC